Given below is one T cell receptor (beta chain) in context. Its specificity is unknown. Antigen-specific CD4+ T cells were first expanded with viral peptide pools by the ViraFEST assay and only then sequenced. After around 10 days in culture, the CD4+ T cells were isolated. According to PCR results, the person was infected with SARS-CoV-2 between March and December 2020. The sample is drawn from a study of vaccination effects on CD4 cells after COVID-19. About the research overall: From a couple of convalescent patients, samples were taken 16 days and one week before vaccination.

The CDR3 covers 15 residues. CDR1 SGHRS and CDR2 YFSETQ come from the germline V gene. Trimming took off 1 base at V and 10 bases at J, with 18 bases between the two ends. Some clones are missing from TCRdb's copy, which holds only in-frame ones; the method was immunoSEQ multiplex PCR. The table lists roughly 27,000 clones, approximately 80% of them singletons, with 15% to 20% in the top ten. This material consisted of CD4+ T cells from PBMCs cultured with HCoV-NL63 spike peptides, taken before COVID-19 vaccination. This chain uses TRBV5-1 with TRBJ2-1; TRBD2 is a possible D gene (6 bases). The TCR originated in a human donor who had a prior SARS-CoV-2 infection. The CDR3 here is CASSLSAGPSREQFF. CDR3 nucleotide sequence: TGCGCCAGCAGCTTGTCGGCGGGACCGTCTCGAGAGCAGTTCTTC.